This paragraph reports one TCR beta chain. The PCR was carried out with 60 Vbeta primers and 13 Jbeta primers. The repertoire was sequenced with immunoSEQ multiplex PCR; TCRdb's copy has only in-frame clones and lacks some. The table includes 150,000 to 200,000 clones, approximately 76% detected once. This entry is derived from a study of cytomegalovirus exposure and HLA in healthy donors. Germline loops: CDR1 SGHRS, CDR2 YFSETQ. V gave up 3 bases and J gave up 4 bases; unmatched junction bases: 1. CDR3 size: 14 residues. The chain has TRBV5-1 and TRBJ1-5, with 10 bases that match TRBD1. The sequence came from a female donor in good health and CMV-seronegative. The sample taken for sequencing was PBMCs. CDR3 loop: CASSWTGGNQPQHF. CDR3 bases: TGCGCCAGCAGCTGGACAGGGGGTAATCAGCCCCAGCATTTT.